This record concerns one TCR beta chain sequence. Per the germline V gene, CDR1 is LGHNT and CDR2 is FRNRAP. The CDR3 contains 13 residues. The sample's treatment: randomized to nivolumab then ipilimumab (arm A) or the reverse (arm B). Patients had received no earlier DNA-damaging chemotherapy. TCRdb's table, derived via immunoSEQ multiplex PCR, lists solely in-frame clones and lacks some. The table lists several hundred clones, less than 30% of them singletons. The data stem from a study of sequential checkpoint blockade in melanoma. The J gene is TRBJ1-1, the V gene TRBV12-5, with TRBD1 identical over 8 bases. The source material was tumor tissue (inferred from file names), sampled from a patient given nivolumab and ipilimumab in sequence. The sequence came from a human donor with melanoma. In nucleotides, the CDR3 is TGTGCCAGTAACGACAGGGGATGGACTGAAGCTTTCTTT. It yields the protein CASNDRGWTEAFF.